This TCR beta chain was identified in a study of T cell changes during pregnancy in multiple sclerosis (dated by TCRdb to about 2019). General notes on the study: The study examined how the T cell repertoire changed over the course of pregnancy in women with multiple sclerosis.

Receptors were amplified or captured by the immunoSEQ multiplex PCR assay. TCRdb provides this immuneACCESS table in a form limited to in-frame rearrangements. Some clones are lacking; in checked studies, under half of them reflect an unresolved V gene, and why the rest are absent is not known. Within this sample are tens of thousands of clones, with approximately 90% of them counted one time only. The leading ten clones occupy around 7% of the sample. As concerns this clone: There is no known antigen for this receptor. The sample holds no much larger clone one base away, and base qualities are not on file.

Germline trimming amounts to 2 bases on V and 2 bases on J, with 3 as the count of junction bases outside the gene matches. As encoded in the germline V gene, CDR1 is MDHEN while CDR2 is SYDVKM. Its CDR3 holds 14 amino acids, cysteine through phenylalanine. Of all the DNA, just the CDR3 is kept, 42 bases in frame from base 1. This TCR was recovered from a female donor with multiple sclerosis, enrolled in a pregnancy study. The source material was CD8+ T cells from peripheral blood mononuclear cells, sampled in the third trimester of pregnancy. The chain joins TRBV28 to TRBJ2-7, with 7 junctional bases fitting TRBD2. The CDR3 reads CASSLGGGPYEQYF. At the DNA level, the sequence is TGTGCCAGCAGTTTAGGGGGGGGACCCTACGAGCAGTACTTC.